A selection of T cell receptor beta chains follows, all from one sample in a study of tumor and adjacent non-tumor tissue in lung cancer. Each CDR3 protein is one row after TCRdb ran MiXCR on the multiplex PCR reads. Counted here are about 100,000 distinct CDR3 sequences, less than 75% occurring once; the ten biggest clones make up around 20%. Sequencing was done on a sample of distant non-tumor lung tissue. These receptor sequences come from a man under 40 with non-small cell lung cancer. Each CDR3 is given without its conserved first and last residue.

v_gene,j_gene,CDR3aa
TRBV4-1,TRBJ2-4,SSSPLPQQDYEAKNFQY
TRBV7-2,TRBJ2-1,ASSLGGVPYNEQF
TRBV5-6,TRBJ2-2,ASSLAEAGATGELF
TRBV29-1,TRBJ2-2,SIAPRQGHTGELF
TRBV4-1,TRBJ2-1,ANSQLSGRAGNEQF
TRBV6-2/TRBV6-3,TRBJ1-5,ASSYSKSVGAGYQPQH
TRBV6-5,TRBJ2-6,ANSYDSSSGANVPT
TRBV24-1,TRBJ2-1,ATSDFNRDNGQF
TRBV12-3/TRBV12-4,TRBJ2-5,ASSYEETQY
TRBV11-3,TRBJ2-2,ASSPRDRRNTGELF
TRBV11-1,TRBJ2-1,ASSLLGHNEQF
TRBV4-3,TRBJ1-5,ASSQDAGDAQPQY
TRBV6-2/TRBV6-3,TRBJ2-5,ASSKRGASQETQY
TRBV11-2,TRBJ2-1,ASSPGTSWAEGEQF
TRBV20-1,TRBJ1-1,SADALEGTEAF
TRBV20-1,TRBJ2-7,SANSGFAYEQY
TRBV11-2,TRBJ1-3,ASSLPWARRNTIY